This T cell receptor beta chain was captured by sequencing in a study of cytomegalovirus exposure and HLA in healthy donors. Of note for this clone: Antigen specificity is unknown.

Whole-study results and caveats: The sole available immune exposure information was CMV serostatus. When presence/absence was analysed, sequencing depth was taken to be roughly uniform across donors. The study carried out a later analysis of TCR beta sequences. It associated under 20,000 of them with specific HLA alleles at a false discovery rate of 0.05. What a later analysis reportedly showed was that an Asian-associated ancestry cluster had fewer N-insertions than the approximately 700-donor mean.

The primer mix had 60 Vbeta and 13 Jbeta primers. The protocol was immunoSEQ multiplex PCR, while the TCRdb copy is restricted to in-frame clones and leaves out a portion. The sample lists approximately 220,000 clones; approximately 80% were seen once. Sequencing was performed on PBMCs. This clonotype originated in a girl aged 2 to 10 in good health and CMV-seronegative.

This CDR3 is CASSPRFWGQGIDEQYF. Written as DNA, the CDR3 is TGTGCCAGCAGCCCCCGCTTCTGGGGGCAGGGGATCGACGAGCAGTACTTC. This chain links TRBV7-8 with TRBJ2-7; tentative D call: TRBD1 (6 bases). This CDR3 has 17 residues. Germline V gene sequence: CDR1 SGHVS, CDR2 FQNEAQ. Trimming stripped 5 bases from V and 5 bases from J, with 25 bases between.